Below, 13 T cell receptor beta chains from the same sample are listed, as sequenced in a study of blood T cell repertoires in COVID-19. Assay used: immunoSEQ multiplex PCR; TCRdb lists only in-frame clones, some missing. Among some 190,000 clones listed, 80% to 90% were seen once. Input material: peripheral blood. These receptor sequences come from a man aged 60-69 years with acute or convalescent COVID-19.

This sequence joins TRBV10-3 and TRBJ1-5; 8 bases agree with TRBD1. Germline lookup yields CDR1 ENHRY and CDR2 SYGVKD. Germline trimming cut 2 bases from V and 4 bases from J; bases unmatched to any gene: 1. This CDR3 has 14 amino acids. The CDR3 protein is CAISETGGNQPQHF. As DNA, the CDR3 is TGTGCCATCAGTGAGACAGGGGGGAATCAGCCCCAGCATTTT.

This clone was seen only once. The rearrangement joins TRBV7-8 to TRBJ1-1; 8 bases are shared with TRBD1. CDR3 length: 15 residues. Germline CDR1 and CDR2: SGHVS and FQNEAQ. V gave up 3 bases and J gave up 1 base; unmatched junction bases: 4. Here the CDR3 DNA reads TGTGCCAGCAGCTTCCGGGACAGGCCGAACACTGAAGCTTTCTTT. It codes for CASSFRDRPNTEAFF.

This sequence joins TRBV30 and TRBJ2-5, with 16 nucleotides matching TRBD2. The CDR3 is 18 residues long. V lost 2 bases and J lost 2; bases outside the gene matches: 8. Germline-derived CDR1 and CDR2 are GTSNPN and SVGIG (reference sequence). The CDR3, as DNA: TGTGCCTGGAGTCCCATGCCGGGACTAGCGGGAGGGCAAGAGACCCAGTACTTC. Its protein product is CAWSPMPGLAGGQETQYF. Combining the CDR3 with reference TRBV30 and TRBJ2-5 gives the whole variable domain SQTIHQWPATLVQPVGSPLSLECTVEGTSNPNLYWYRQAAGRGLQLLFYSVGIGQISSEVPQNLSASRPQDRQFILSSKKLLLSDSGFYLCAWSPMPGLAGGQETQYFGPGTRLLVL.

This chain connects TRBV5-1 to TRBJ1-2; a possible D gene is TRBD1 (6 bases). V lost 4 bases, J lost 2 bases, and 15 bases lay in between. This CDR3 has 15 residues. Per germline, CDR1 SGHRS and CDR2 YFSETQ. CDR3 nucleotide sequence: TGCGCCAGCAGCCTGGCAGGTGGACAGAACTATGGCTACACCTTC. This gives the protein CASSLAGGQNYGYTF.

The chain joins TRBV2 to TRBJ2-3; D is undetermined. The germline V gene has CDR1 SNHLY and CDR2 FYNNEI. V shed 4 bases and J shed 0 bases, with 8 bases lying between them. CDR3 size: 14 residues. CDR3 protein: CASSGLSSTDTQYF. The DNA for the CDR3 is TGTGCCAGCAGTGGTCTTAGTAGCACAGATACGCAGTATTTT.

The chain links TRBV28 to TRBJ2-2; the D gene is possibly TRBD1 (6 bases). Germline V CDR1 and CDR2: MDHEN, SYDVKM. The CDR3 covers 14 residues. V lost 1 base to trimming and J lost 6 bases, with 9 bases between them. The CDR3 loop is CASSLLGGAGELFF. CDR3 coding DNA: TGTGCCAGCAGTTTATTAGGGGGAGCCGGGGAGCTGTTTTTT.

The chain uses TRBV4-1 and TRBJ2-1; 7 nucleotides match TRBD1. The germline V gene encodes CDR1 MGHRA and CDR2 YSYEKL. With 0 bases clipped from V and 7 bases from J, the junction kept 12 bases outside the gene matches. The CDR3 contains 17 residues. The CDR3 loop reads CASSQEGTSTGWNEQFF. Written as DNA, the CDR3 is TGCGCCAGCAGCCAAGAGGGGACCTCGACAGGGTGGAATGAGCAGTTCTTC.

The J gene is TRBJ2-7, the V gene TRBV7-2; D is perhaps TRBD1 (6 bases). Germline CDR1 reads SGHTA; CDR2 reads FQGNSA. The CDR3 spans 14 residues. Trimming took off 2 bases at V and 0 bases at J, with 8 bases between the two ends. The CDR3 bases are TGTGCCAGCAGCTTAACAGGGAGCTCCTACGAGCAGTACTTC. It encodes CASSLTGSSYEQYF.

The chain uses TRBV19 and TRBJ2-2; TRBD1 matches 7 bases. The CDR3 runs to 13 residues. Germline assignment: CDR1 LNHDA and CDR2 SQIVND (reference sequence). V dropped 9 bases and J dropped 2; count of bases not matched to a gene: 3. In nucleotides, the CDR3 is TGTGCCAGCGACAGGGTTAACACCGGGGAGCTGTTTTTT. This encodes CASDRVNTGELFF.

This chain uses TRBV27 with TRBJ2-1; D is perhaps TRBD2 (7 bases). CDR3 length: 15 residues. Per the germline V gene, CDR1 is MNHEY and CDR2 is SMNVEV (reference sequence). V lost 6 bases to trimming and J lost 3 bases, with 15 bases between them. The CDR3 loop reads CASRGGREIYNEQFF. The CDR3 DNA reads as TGTGCCAGCAGAGGGGGGCGGGAGATCTACAATGAGCAGTTCTTC.

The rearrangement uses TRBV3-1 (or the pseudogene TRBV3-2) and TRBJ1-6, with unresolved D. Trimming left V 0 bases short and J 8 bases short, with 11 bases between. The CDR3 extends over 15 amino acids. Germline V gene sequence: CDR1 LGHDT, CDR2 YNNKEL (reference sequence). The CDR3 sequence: CASSQDNGQDSPLHF. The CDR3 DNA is TGTGCCAGCAGCCAAGACAATGGGCAGGATTCACCCCTCCACTTT.

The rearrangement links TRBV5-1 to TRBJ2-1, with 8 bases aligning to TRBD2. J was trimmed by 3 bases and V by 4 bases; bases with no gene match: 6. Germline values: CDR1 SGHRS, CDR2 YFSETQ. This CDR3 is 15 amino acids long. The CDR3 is CASSRYSGDYNEQFF. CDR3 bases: TGCGCCAGCAGCAGATATAGCGGGGACTACAATGAGCAGTTCTTC.

CDR3 sequence reads: CASSTGQGLSGELFF. The CDR3 coding sequence is TGTGCCAGCAGCACGGGACAGGGGTTATCCGGGGAGCTGTTTTTT. The chain joins TRBV5-4 to TRBJ2-2; TRBD1 agrees at 10 bases. This CDR3 comprises 15 residues. CDR1 and CDR2 (germline): SGHNT, YYREEE (reference sequence). V lost 4 bases, J lost 6 bases, and 6 bases stayed unmatched. The whole variable domain, remainder taken from reference TRBV5-4 and TRBJ2-2, is ETGVTQSPTHLIKTRGQQVTLRCSSQSGHNTVSWYQQALGQGPQFIFQYYREEENGRGNFPPRFSGLQFPNYSSELNVNALELDDSALYLCASSTGQGLSGELFFGEGSRLTVL.